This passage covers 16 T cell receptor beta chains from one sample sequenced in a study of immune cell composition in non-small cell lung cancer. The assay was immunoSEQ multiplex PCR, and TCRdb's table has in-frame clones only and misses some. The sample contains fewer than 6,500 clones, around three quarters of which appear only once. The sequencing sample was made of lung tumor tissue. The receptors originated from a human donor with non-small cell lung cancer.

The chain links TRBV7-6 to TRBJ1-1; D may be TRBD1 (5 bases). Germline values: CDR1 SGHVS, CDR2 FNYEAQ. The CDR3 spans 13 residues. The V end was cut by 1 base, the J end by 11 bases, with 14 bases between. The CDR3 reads CASSLDVGGSAFF. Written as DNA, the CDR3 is TGTGCCAGCAGCTTAGACGTGGGGGGGAGTGCTTTCTTT.

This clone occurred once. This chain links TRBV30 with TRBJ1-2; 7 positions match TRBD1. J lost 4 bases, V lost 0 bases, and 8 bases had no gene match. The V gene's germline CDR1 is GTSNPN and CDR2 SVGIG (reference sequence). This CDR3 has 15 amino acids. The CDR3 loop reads CAWSVQGTALYGYTF. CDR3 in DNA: TGTGCCTGGAGTGTACAAGGGACAGCACTCTATGGCTACACCTTC.

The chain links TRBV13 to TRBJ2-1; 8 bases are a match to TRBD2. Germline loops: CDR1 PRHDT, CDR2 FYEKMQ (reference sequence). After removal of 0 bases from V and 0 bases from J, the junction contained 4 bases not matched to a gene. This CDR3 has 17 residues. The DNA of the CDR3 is TGTGCCAGCAGCTTAGGCGGGCGGGGGGCCTCCTACAATGAGCAGTTCTTC. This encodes CASSLGGRGASYNEQFF.

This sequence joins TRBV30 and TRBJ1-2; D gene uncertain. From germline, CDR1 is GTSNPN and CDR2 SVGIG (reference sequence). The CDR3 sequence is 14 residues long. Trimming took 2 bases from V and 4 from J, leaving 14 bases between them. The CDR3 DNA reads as TGTGCCTGGAGTCCGGCGGGCAAATTCTATGGCTACACCTTC. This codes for CAWSPAGKFYGYTF.

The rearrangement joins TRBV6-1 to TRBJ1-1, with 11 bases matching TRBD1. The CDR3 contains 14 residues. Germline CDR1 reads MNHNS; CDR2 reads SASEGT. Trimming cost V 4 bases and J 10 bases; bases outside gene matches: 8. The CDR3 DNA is TGTGCCAGCAGTGGGACAGGGGGCGACAGATCAGCTTTCTTT. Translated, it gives CASSGTGGDRSAFF.

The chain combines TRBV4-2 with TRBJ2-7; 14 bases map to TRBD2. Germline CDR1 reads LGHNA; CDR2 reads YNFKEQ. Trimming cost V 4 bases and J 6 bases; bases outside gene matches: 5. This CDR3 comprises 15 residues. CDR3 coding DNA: TGTGCCAGCAGCCCTCAGACTAGCGGGGGGGGCGAGCAGTACTTC. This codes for CASSPQTSGGGEQYF.

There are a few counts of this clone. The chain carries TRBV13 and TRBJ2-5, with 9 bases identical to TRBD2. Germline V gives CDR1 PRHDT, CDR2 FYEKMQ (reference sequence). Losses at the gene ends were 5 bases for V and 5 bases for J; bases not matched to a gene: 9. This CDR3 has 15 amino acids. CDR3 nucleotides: TGTGCCAGCAGCGCCTCAGCGGGGGGTGGGGAGACCCAGTACTTC. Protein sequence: CASSASAGGGETQYF.

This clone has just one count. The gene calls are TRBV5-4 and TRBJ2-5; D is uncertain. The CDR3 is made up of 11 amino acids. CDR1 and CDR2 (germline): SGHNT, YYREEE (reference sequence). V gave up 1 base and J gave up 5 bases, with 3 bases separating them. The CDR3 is CASSLRETQYF. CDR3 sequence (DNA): TGTGCCAGCAGCTTGCGGGAGACCCAGTACTTC.

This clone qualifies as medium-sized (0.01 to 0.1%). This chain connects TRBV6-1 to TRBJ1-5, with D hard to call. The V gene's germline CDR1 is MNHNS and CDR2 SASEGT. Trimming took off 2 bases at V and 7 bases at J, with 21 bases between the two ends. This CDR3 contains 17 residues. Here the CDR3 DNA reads TGTGCCAGCAGTGAACGGCTTCACGGAGCCCGAGGGCAGCCCCAGCATTTT. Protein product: CASSERLHGARGQPQHF.

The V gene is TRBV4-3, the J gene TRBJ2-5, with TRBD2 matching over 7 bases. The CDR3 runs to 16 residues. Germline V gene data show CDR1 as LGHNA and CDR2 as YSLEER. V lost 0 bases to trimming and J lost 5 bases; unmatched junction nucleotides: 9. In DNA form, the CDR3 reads TGCGCCAGCAGCCAAGAAGAGCGACTAGCTGTGGAGACCCAGTACTTC. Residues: CASSQEERLAVETQYF.

CDR3 sequence (DNA): TGTGCCAGTAGTATGGTACTAGCGGGGGGCCTCTACAATGAGCAGTTCTTC. Encoded protein: CASSMVLAGGLYNEQFF. The J gene is TRBJ2-1, the V gene TRBV19; 12 bases are shared with TRBD2. The CDR3 consists of 17 residues. CDR1 is LNHDA and CDR2 is SQIVND in the germline V gene (reference sequence). The ends lost 3 bases at V and 3 bases at J; junction bases unmatched: 6.

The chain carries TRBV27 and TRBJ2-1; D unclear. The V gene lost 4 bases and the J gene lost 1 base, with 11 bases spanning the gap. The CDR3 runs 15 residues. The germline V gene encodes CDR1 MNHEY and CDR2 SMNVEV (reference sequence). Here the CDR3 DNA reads TGTGCCAGCAGTTCCCCTTTTTCTTCCTACAATGAGCAGTTCTTC. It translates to CASSSPFSSYNEQFF.

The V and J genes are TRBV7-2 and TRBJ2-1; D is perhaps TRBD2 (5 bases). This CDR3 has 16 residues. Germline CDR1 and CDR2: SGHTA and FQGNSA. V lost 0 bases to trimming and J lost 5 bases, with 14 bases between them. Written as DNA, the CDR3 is TGTGCCAGCAGCTTAGCGGCCCCGGGATACAACAATGAGCAGTTCTTC. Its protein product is CASSLAAPGYNNEQFF.

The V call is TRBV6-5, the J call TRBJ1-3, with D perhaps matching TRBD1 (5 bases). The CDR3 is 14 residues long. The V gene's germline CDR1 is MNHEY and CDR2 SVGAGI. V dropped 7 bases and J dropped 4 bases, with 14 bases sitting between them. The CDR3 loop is CASTARAGGNTIYF. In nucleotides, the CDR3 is TGTGCCAGCACAGCCCGGGCAGGGGGAAACACCATATATTTT.

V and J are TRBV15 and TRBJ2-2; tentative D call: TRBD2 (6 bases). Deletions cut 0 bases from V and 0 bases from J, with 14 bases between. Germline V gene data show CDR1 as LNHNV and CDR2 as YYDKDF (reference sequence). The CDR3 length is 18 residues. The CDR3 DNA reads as TGTGCCACCAGCAGAGATCGATCGGGGGAGACGAACACCGGGGAGCTGTTTTTT. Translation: CATSRDRSGETNTGELFF.

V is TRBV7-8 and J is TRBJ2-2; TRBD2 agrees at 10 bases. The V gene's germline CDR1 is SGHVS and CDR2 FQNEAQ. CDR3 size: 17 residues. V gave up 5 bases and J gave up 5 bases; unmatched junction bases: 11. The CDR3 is CASSARERGGGTGELFF. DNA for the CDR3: TGTGCCAGCAGCGCCCGAGAGCGGGGGGGCGGAACCGGGGAGCTGTTTTTT.